This TCR beta chain derives from a study of CD8 T cells in Susac syndrome. TEMRA cells were enriched by FACS, while CD8+ and CD4+ T cells were obtained through a negative isolation that was performed magnetically. About 0.5 to 1 ug RNA was reverse transcribed with random hexamers. The CDR3 of TCR beta was amplified by immunoSEQ multiplex PCR across 54 Vbeta and 13 Jbeta. TCRdb re-derived calls from the immunoSEQ multiplex PCR reads in MiXCR, one entry per CDR3 protein. The data hold about 140,000 distinct CDR3 sequences, with 85% to 95% observed a single time. Trimming cost V 0 bases and J 2 bases, with 13 bases left between them. Germline V lookup: CDR1 SGDLS, CDR2 YYNGEE. The CDR3 is made up of 16 amino acids.

The material sequenced was CD8+ T cells from PBMCs. This receptor was taken from a human donor in good health. V is TRBV9 and J is TRBJ2-3, with D perhaps matching TRBD2 (7 bases). CDR3 bases: TGTGCCAGCAGCGTAGGCGGGGGCTTCCTCACAGATACGCAGTATTTT. Translation gives CASSVGGGFLTDTQYF.